These T cell receptor beta chains were read from a single sample in a study of T-cell memory formation after mild COVID-19. TCRdb re-analysed the 5' RACE reads in MiXCR, keeping a single row per CDR3 protein. The data show about 57,000 distinct CDR3 sequences, with 12% seen just once and around a quarter held by the top ten. The source material was PBMCs or a T cell subset sorted from them (not recorded which). These receptor sequences come from a young man who had mild COVID-19 (a few samples of this study predate the infection). Cell type and time point are not known. Each CDR3 is given with its conserved first and last residue. Each record gives: CDR3 DNA, CDR3 protein, D gene, J gene, CDR3 length, V gene, clone size. The D gene is left open where the match is weak. Size tells how often a clone was seen (once, few, many) or the class of an expanded clone, and some rows leave it out.

TGCGCCAGCAGCCAAGGAGACACCTCCTCTGGGGCCAACGTCCTGACTTTC | CASSQGDTSSGANVLTF | . | TRBJ2-6 | 17 | TRBV4-3 | .
TGTGCTAGCAGCGCGGCCCGATCGGCAAACACCGGGGAGCTGTTTTTT | CASSAARSANTGELFF | . | TRBJ2-2 | 16 | TRBV7-7 | .
TGTGCCAGCAGCCAAGGGGCTTCACCCCTCCACTTT | CASSQGASPLHF | . | TRBJ1-6 | 12 | TRBV3-1 | .
TGCGCCAGCAGCCTGGGGGGAGCGGAAAAACTGTTTTTT | CASSLGGAEKLFF | . | TRBJ1-4 | 13 | TRBV4-1 | many
TGTGCCAGCAGCAACCTTGGACAGGGCGGAAACACCATATATTTT | CASSNLGQGGNTIYF | TRBD1 | TRBJ1-3 | 15 | TRBV7-2 | .
TGCAGTGCGCTGCTTCAGGTTCGGTATGGCTACACCTTC | CSALLQVRYGYTF | . | TRBJ1-2 | 13 | TRBV20-1 | .
TGTGCCAGCAGTCCCTTCGAACGGGGACAAGAGACCCAGTACTTC | CASSPFERGQETQYF | . | TRBJ2-5 | 15 | TRBV12-3/TRBV12-4 | few
TGTGCCAGCAGCGTAGACGGGGGCTACAATGAGCAGTTCTTC | CASSVDGGYNEQFF | . | TRBJ2-1 | 14 | TRBV9 | .
TGTGCCAGCATTCCCCGCCCTACGGGACAGGGGGCTGAAGCTTTCTTT | CASIPRPTGQGAEAFF | TRBD1 | TRBJ1-1 | 16 | TRBV12-3/TRBV12-4 | few
TGTGACAGCAGCCTAGGCCAAGGGGGGGTAGGAGGGACGCAGTATTTT | CDSSLGQGGVGGTQYF | . | TRBJ2-3 | 16 | TRBV7-6 | .
TGTGCCAGCAGCTCCCTCCAACTTAACTATGGCTACACCTTC | CASSSLQLNYGYTF | . | TRBJ1-2 | 14 | TRBV5-6 | few
TGTGCCAGCAGTTACCAAGTTACAGATACGCAGTATTTT | CASSYQVTDTQYF | . | TRBJ2-3 | 13 | TRBV6-2/TRBV6-3 | few
TGTGCCAGCAGCCGACCGGGACAGGCGAACACTGAAGCTTTCTTT | CASSRPGQANTEAFF | TRBD1 | TRBJ1-1 | 15 | TRBV4-2 | many
TGTGCTAGCAGCTTTGGTAACGGGATGCAAGAGACCCAGTACTTC | CASSFGNGMQETQYF | . | TRBJ2-5 | 15 | TRBV7-7 | few
TGTGCCAGCAGCCAAGCCAACTATGAGCAGTTCTTC | CASSQANYEQFF | . | TRBJ2-1 | 12 | TRBV14 | .
TGCAGCGTTGAAGACCCGACAGGCTATGGCTACACCTTC | CSVEDPTGYGYTF | . | TRBJ1-2 | 13 | TRBV29-1 | few
TGCAGCGTCCAACAGGGGACCTACACCGGGGAGCTGTTTTTT | CSVQQGTYTGELFF | TRBD1 | TRBJ2-2 | 14 | TRBV29-1 | many
TGCGCCAGCAGCCAGTCGGGGGGGAGCTCTGGGGCTAACGTCCTGACTTTC | CASSQSGGSSGANVLTF | TRBD2 | TRBJ2-6 | 17 | TRBV4-3 | few
TGCAGTGCTGGGGGTGCGTCGACAGGTTACAATGAGCAGTTCTTC | CSAGGASTGYNEQFF | . | TRBJ2-1 | 15 | TRBV20-1 | .
TGTGCCAGCAGCTTAAGGGTTCAGGAACAGCCCCAGCATTTT | CASSLRVQEQPQHF | . | TRBJ1-5 | 14 | TRBV7-2 | many
TGCAGTGCTTCCTCCGGGACAGGGAGCACTGGAAACACCATATATTTT | CSASSGTGSTGNTIYF | TRBD1 | TRBJ1-3 | 16 | TRBV20-1 | .
TGTGCCAGCAGCCGGGGGACAGGACGGACCGGGGAGCTGTTTTTT | CASSRGTGRTGELFF | TRBD1 | TRBJ2-2 | 15 | TRBV14 | .
TGCAGCGTTGCTCGGGAAAACACCATATATTTT | CSVARENTIYF | . | TRBJ1-3 | 11 | TRBV29-1 | .
TGTGCCAGCTGGAGGGATCGGGACAGGGTCGACGAGCAGTACTTC | CASWRDRDRVDEQYF | TRBD1 | TRBJ2-7 | 15 | TRBV27 | once